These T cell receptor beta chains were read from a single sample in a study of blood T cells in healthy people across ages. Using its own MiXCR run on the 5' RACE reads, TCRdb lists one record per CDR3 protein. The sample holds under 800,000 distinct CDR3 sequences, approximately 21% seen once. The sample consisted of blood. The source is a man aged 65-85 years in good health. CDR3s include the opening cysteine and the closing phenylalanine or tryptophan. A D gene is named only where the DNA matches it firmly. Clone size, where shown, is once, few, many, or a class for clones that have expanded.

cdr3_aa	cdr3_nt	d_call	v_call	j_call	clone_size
CASSLRGGQPQHF	TGTGCCAGCAGCCTCAGGGGGGGTCAGCCCCAGCATTTT	TRBD1	TRBV11-2	TRBJ1-5	many
CSARDSSFTDTQYF	TGCAGTGCTAGAGATTCTAGCTTCACAGATACGCAGTATTTT	.	TRBV20-1	TRBJ2-3	few
CASSLAARATEAFF	TGTGCCAGCAGCTTAGCAGCTAGGGCTACTGAAGCTTTCTTT	.	TRBV7-2	TRBJ1-1	.
CASSEGRTVQQFF	TGTGCCAGCAGTGAAGGACGGACAGTTCAGCAGTTCTTC	.	TRBV6-1	TRBJ2-1	.
CASRIGTSEQFF	TGTGCCAGCAGAATTGGGACTTCTGAGCAGTTCTTC	.	TRBV7-9	TRBJ2-1	.
CASILPGLAGRNEQFF	TGTGCCAGCATTTTACCGGGACTAGCAGGCAGGAATGAGCAGTTCTTC	TRBD2	TRBV2	TRBJ2-1	few
CASGPTSTNEKLFF	TGTGCCAGCGGCCCGACATCAACTAATGAAAAACTGTTTTTT	.	TRBV27	TRBJ1-4	.
CSAPRRLAGLNEQFF	TGCAGTGCCCCACGTCGACTAGCGGGATTGAATGAGCAGTTCTTC	TRBD2	TRBV20-1	TRBJ2-1	few
CASSPRLGGGGEQFF	TGTGCCAGCAGCCCCCGACTAGGGGGGGGAGGTGAGCAGTTCTTC	.	TRBV3-1	TRBJ2-1	.
CSATPRGTTPGTQYF	TGCAGTGCTACCCCTCGCGGGACCACCCCTGGGACCCAGTACTTC	.	TRBV20-1	TRBJ2-5	few
CASSLEPGLARETQYF	TGTGCCAGCAGCTTAGAACCGGGACTAGCAAGAGAGACCCAGTACTTC	TRBD2	TRBV7-2	TRBJ2-5	few
CSAPEQGETQYF	TGCAGTGCCCCGGAACAGGGTGAAACGCAGTATTTT	.	TRBV20-1	TRBJ2-3	few
CASEQNPSETQYF	TGTGCCAGCGAGCAGAACCCTTCGGAGACCCAGTACTTC	.	TRBV2	TRBJ2-5	few
CASSLGGGYSYEQYF	TGTGCCAGCAGCTTGGGAGGGGGCTACTCCTACGAGCAGTACTTC	TRBD1	TRBV5-5	TRBJ2-7	many
CASSLNKGNEQFF	TGTGCCAGCAGCTTAAATAAGGGCAATGAGCAGTTCTTC	.	TRBV7-2	TRBJ2-1	.
CASSFGRQGLNEAFF	TGTGCCAGCAGTTTTGGTCGGCAGGGGCTAAATGAAGCTTTCTTT	.	TRBV12-3/TRBV12-4	TRBJ1-1	.
CATSDLATGSYQETQYF	TGTGCCACCAGTGATTTGGCGACCGGGTCGTACCAAGAGACCCAGTACTTC	.	TRBV24-1	TRBJ2-5	.
CASSLGAGVVETQYF	TGTGCCAGTAGTCTCGGGGCAGGGGTTGTAGAGACCCAGTACTTC	.	TRBV19	TRBJ2-5	.